These 9 T cell receptor beta chains were all obtained from the same sample, sequenced in a study of graft-versus-host responses after intestinal transplantation. Libraries were prepared by immunoSEQ multiplex PCR; TCRdb keeps only in-frame clonotypes and omits some of them. The table has approximately 110,000 clones, 85% to 95% seen once; the top ten hold 0.9% to 1.5%. These receptors have no identified antigens. The sample was unstimulated CD8+ T cells sorted from spleen or lymph node cells, taken before transplant. The receptors stem from a human donor who was the organ donor for an intestinal transplant.

This clone was observed a handful of times. This rearrangement joins TRBV4-1 to TRBJ2-1; TRBD1 might be the D (6 bases). CDR3 length: 17 residues. The germline gives CDR1 MGHRA, CDR2 YSYEKL. V was cut by 3 bases and J by 5 bases, with 20 bases left in between. The CDR3 DNA follows: TGCGCCAGCAGCCAGGTCTTCACTGGACAGCCTAACAATGAGCAGTTCTTC. This gives the protein CASSQVFTGQPNNEQFF.

This chain uses TRBV25-1 with TRBJ1-1; no clear D gene. Germline CDR1 MGHDK, CDR2 SYGVNS. V lost 6 bases to trimming and J lost 5 bases, with 13 bases between them. The CDR3 has 13 residues. CDR3 region: CASSVRMGTEAFF. DNA of the CDR3: TGTGCCAGCAGCGTTAGGATGGGGACTGAAGCTTTCTTT.

The V and J genes are TRBV19 and TRBJ2-7; 10 nucleotides agree with TRBD2. Germline CDR1 LNHDA, CDR2 SQIVND (reference sequence). V shed 6 bases and J 6 bases; nucleotides not matched to a gene: 8. The CDR3 covers 14 residues. This CDR3 reads CASSLLAGASEQYF. CDR3 bases: TGTGCCAGTAGCCTGCTAGCGGGAGCGAGCGAGCAGTACTTC.

Note on this clone: Additional DNA sequences in this sample encode the identical CDR3. This chain links TRBV9 with TRBJ1-2; the D gene is possibly TRBD1 (6 bases). CDR1 and CDR2 from the germline V gene are SGDLS and YYNGEE. V was pared by 0 bases and J by 5 bases, with 8 bases between. This CDR3 comprises 13 residues. CDR3 residues: CASSVGQGYGYTF. Written as DNA, the CDR3 is TGTGCCAGCAGCGTAGGGCAGGGGTATGGCTACACCTTC.

The J gene is TRBJ2-1, the V gene TRBV4-1; D is possibly TRBD2 (5 bases). Germline CDR1 reads MGHRA; CDR2 reads YSYEKL. V lost 0 bases and J lost 9, with 12 bases in between. The CDR3 consists of 14 residues. The CDR3 region is CASSQDSAYGEQFF. The CDR3 DNA follows: TGCGCCAGCAGCCAAGATAGCGCGTACGGTGAGCAGTTCTTC.

In regard to this clone: The sample has other DNA sequences that encode this CDR3 too. The V and J genes are TRBV27 and TRBJ2-1; D ambiguous. In germline, CDR1 is MNHEY, CDR2 SMNVEV (reference sequence). The CDR3 consists of 11 residues. The V end was cut by 0 bases, the J end by 6 bases, with 0 bases between. CDR3 in DNA: TGTGCCAGCAGTTTATCCAATGAGCAGTTCTTC. It specifies CASSLSNEQFF.

This clone was seen only once. J is TRBJ1-2 and V is TRBV28; no firm D call. The CDR3 is 13 amino acids. The V end lost 1 base, the J end lost 8 bases, and 11 bases lay between the germline ends. Germline values: CDR1 MDHEN, CDR2 SYDVKM. The CDR3 DNA reads as TGTGCCAGCAGTTTATTACAGTTGCAAGGCTACACCTTC. It translates to CASSLLQLQGYTF.

CDR3 coding DNA: TGTGCCAGCAGCCCCCTCGGATACACCGGGGAGCTGTTTTTT. This translates into CASSPLGYTGELFF. The chain employs TRBV11-2 and TRBJ2-2, with D unclear. The germline V and J ends were trimmed by 5 bases and 3 bases, with 10 bases remaining between them. The CDR3 covers 14 residues. The germline V gene encodes CDR1 SGHAT and CDR2 FQNNGV.

This sequence joins TRBV4-2 and TRBJ2-2, with D possibly TRBD2 on 6 matching bases. The germline V gene has CDR1 LGHNA and CDR2 YNFKEQ. The CDR3 extends over 21 amino acids. Trimming pared 1 base from V and 8 bases from J, leaving 32 bases between. The CDR3 spells CASSQVAVFLPGSRLWGELFF. CDR3 nucleotides: TGTGCCAGCAGCCAAGTCGCCGTCTTTCTTCCCGGGAGCCGCCTTTGGGGGGAGCTGTTTTTT.